These 18 T cell receptor beta chains came from one sample sequenced in a study of blood T cell repertoires in COVID-19. The data were produced by immunoSEQ multiplex PCR, yet TCRdb's version contains in-frame clones alone and is incomplete. The sample records about 200,000 clones, approximately 87% being singletons. Source material: peripheral blood. These receptors were obtained from a man aged 60-69 years who had recovered from COVID-19.

The chain joins TRBV24-1 to TRBJ2-5; D is ambiguous. V dropped 0 bases and J dropped 2 bases, with 3 bases sitting between them. The CDR3 consists of 13 residues. CDR1 and CDR2 (germline): KGHDR, SFDVKD. The CDR3 here is CATSDLSQETQYF. Written as DNA, the CDR3 is TGTGCCACCAGTGATTTGTCTCAAGAGACCCAGTACTTC.

The gene calls are TRBV5-1 and TRBJ2-1, with D perhaps TRBD2 (6 bases). Germline-derived CDR1 and CDR2 are SGHRS and YFSETQ. Trimming cost V 0 bases and J 10 bases, with 8 bases left between them. The CDR3 has 12 residues. This CDR3 reads CASSLEAGEQFF. In DNA, the CDR3 is TGCGCCAGCAGCTTGGAAGCGGGCGAGCAGTTCTTC.

The chain recombines TRBV2 with TRBJ1-4; TRBD1 matches at 7 bases. Trimming at V came to 7 bases and at J to 3 bases, leaving 5 bases not matched to a gene. The germline V gene encodes CDR1 SNHLY and CDR2 FYNNEI. The CDR3 sequence is 14 residues long. The CDR3 protein is CASIRQGPNEKLFF. DNA for the CDR3: TGTGCCAGCATTCGACAGGGTCCTAATGAAAAACTGTTTTTT.

V gene TRBV5-4 combines with J gene TRBJ2-1; a weak D match, TRBD2 (6 bases). The CDR3 runs 14 residues. Germline loops: CDR1 SGHNT, CDR2 YYREEE (reference sequence). V lost 4 bases to trimming and J lost 0 bases, with 8 bases between them. CDR3 DNA sequence: TGTGCCAGCAGCCCGGACTACTCCTACAATGAGCAGTTCTTC. Protein product: CASSPDYSYNEQFF. Looking up the rest from reference TRBV5-4 and TRBJ2-1 gives the full variable domain: ETGVTQSPTHLIKTRGQQVTLRCSSQSGHNTVSWYQQALGQGPQFIFQYYREEENGRGNFPPRFSGLQFPNYSSELNVNALELDDSALYLCASSPDYSYNEQFFGPGTRLTVL.

The chain joins TRBV7-9 to TRBJ2-7, with a weak D call TRBD1 (6 bases). Germline CDR1 SEHNR, CDR2 FQNEAQ (reference sequence). The CDR3 is 16 residues long. V shed 4 bases and J shed 0 bases, with 16 bases lying between them. The CDR3 DNA reads TGTGCCAGCAGCTCCCCTCCAGGGGCGATCTCCTACGAGCAGTACTTC. Its translation is CASSSPPGAISYEQYF. The variable domain in full, completed from reference TRBV7-9 and TRBJ2-7, reads DTGVSQNPRHKITKRGQNVTFRCDPISEHNRLYWYRQTLGQGPEFLTYFQNEAQLEKSRLLSDRFSAERPKGSFSTLEIQRTEQGDSAMYLCASSSPPGAISYEQYFGPGTRLTVT.

This chain joins TRBV30 and TRBJ1-6; 8 nucleotides align to TRBD1. The CDR3 extends over 14 amino acids. After removal of 5 bases from V and 10 bases from J, the junction contained 10 bases not matched to a gene. Germline values: CDR1 GTSNPN, CDR2 SVGIG (reference sequence). CDR3 nucleotides: TGTGCCTGGCATTCAGGACAGGGCTACTCACCCCTCCACTTT. It encodes CAWHSGQGYSPLHF.

V gene TRBV10-3 combines with J gene TRBJ1-5; D is perhaps TRBD1 (5 bases). The CDR3 contains 18 residues. V lost 0 bases, J lost 1 base, and 16 bases lay in between. Germline CDR1 and CDR2: ENHRY and SYGVKD. The CDR3 sequence is CAISESRTSDASNQPQHF. DNA for the CDR3: TGTGCCATCAGTGAGTCTAGGACATCGGACGCGAGCAATCAGCCCCAGCATTTT.

J is TRBJ1-2 and V is TRBV11-2; no clear D gene. CDR3 length: 11 amino acids. Trimming left V 5 bases short and J 6 bases short, with 7 bases between. Per the germline V gene, CDR1 is SGHAT and CDR2 is FQNNGV. CDR3 protein: CASSPGDGYTF. For the CDR3, the DNA is TGTGCCAGCAGCCCGGGAGATGGCTACACCTTC.

V gene TRBV27 combines with J gene TRBJ1-2; 10 bases align to TRBD1. The CDR3 extends over 15 amino acids. After removal of 6 bases from V and 3 bases from J, the junction contained 7 bases not matched to a gene. Germline V gives CDR1 MNHEY, CDR2 SMNVEV (reference sequence). The CDR3 sequence is CASRSGQGIDYGYTF. The CDR3 DNA is TGTGCCAGCAGATCGGGACAGGGGATCGACTATGGCTACACCTTC.

The gene calls are TRBV7-2 and TRBJ2-2; D ambiguous. CDR1 SGHTA and CDR2 FQGNSA come from the germline V gene. CDR3 length: 15 amino acids. Trimming shortened V by 5 bases and J by 4 bases, and 14 bases separated the two germline ends. CDR3 amino acids: CASSPTGAVTGELFF. In DNA, the CDR3 is TGTGCCAGCAGCCCCACGGGTGCGGTCACCGGGGAGCTGTTTTTT.

The V call is TRBV6-5, the J call TRBJ1-2, with D possibly being TRBD1 (5 bases). The CDR3 contains 14 residues. Trimming removed 11 bases from V and 4 bases from J, with 20 bases in between. Germline V CDR1 and CDR2: MNHEY, SVGAGI. CDR3 sequence: CAAKQGVGGYGYTF. CDR3 bases: TGTGCCGCCAAGCAGGGAGTCGGGGGCTATGGCTACACCTTC.

The chain uses TRBV7-9 and TRBJ2-7; TRBD2 matches at 7 bases. The germline CDR1 and CDR2 sequences are SEHNR and FQNEAQ (reference sequence). This CDR3 spans 15 amino acids. Unmatched junction bases numbered 6, after V lost 1 base and J lost 3 bases. Here the CDR3 reads CASSLGTRQNYEQYF. The CDR3 DNA follows: TGTGCCAGCAGCTTAGGGACTAGGCAGAACTACGAGCAGTACTTC.

The chain couples TRBV28 to TRBJ1-2; TRBD1 matches at 8 bases. Germline CDR1 MDHEN, CDR2 SYDVKM. Trimming at V came to 5 bases and at J to 0 bases, leaving 8 bases not matched to a gene. The CDR3 has 16 amino acids. The CDR3 coding sequence is TGTGCCAGCAGTCAAACAGGGGGGCCCCCTAACTATGGCTACACCTTC. Protein sequence: CASSQTGGPPNYGYTF.

This sequence joins TRBV5-1 and TRBJ2-3, with D possibly TRBD1 on 6 matching bases. This CDR3 has 12 residues. V was shortened by 4 bases and J by 6 bases, with 9 bases between the two germline ends. Germline V lookup: CDR1 SGHRS, CDR2 YFSETQ. CDR3 DNA: TGCGCCAGCAGCCGCGACAGGGATACGCAGTATTTT. Its protein is CASSRDRDTQYF. Complete variable domain (other parts from reference TRBV5-1 and TRBJ2-3): KAGVTQTPRYLIKTRGQQVTLSCSPISGHRSVSWYQQTPGQGLQFLFEYFSETQRNKGNFPGRFSGRQFSNSRSEMNVSTLELGDSALYLCASSRDRDTQYFGPGTRLTVL.

This clone was recorded a few times. The chain uses TRBV27 and TRBJ1-4; no clear D gene. V was pared by 7 bases and J by 3 bases, with 6 bases between. The CDR3 length is 12 residues. Germline V gene lookup returns CDR1 MNHEY and CDR2 SMNVEV (reference sequence). CDR3 nucleotide sequence: TGTGCCAGCAAGCGGTCTAATGAAAAACTGTTTTTT. Amino acid sequence: CASKRSNEKLFF. Full variable domain (missing parts from reference TRBV27 and TRBJ1-4): EAQVTQNPRYLITVTGKKLTVTCSQNMNHEYMSWYRQDPGLGLRQIYYSMNVEVTDKGDVPEGYKVSRKEKRNFPLILESPSPNQTSLYFCASKRSNEKLFFGSGTQLSVL.

The chain carries TRBV7-3 and TRBJ1-2, with D possibly TRBD1 on 6 matching bases. V lost 1 base to trimming and J lost 4 bases, with 19 bases between them. From germline, CDR1 is SGHTA and CDR2 FQGTGA. The CDR3 consists of 17 residues. The CDR3 nucleotides are TGTGCCAGCAGCTTAAAACCAGGGGAAGTCGTTAGCTATGGCTACACCTTC. This encodes CASSLKPGEVVSYGYTF.

The gene calls are TRBV28 and TRBJ2-2, with TRBD2 matching over 11 bases. V was pared by 7 bases and J by 1 base, with 8 bases of the junction left unmatched. CDR3 length: 17 amino acids. Germline CDR1 reads MDHEN; CDR2 reads SYDVKM. The CDR3 DNA sequence: TGTGCCAGCATGCGATTCGGACTAGCGGGGAACACCGGGGAGCTGTTTTTT. Encoded protein: CASMRFGLAGNTGELFF.

In DNA form, the CDR3 reads TGTGCCAGCAGTGAAGGGGACAGGGTCGTTTCTGGAAACACCATATATTTT. It encodes CASSEGDRVVSGNTIYF. The chain couples TRBV6-1 to TRBJ1-3; 9 bases line up with TRBD1. This CDR3 is built from 17 residues. Looked up from germline, CDR1 is MNHNS and CDR2 is SASEGT. The trim removed 1 base at V and 1 base at J, leaving 5 bases unmatched.